These T cell receptor beta chains were read from a single sample in a study of regulatory T cells in long-lasting Graves disease. Via MiXCR, TCRdb re-called the multiplex PCR reads, giving one row per CDR3 protein. The repertoire consists of approximately 390,000 distinct CDR3 sequences, with about 17% occurring once and the leading ten covering roughly 21%. These data also featured in a second study, about T cells in Graves' hyperthyroidism and ophthalmopathy.

The source was peripheral blood mononuclear cells (PBMCs), collected at new diagnosis, from a patient treated with antithyroid drugs. The receptors stem from a woman younger than 30 with Graves disease. Each CDR3 is given with its conserved first and last residue. The D gene is left open where the match is weak. Clone size, where shown, is once, few, many, or a class for clones that have expanded.

V: TRBV7-6; J: TRBJ2-6; size: many; D: .; DNA: TGTGCCAGCAGCTTAGCGGGGAGGGACAGGACCTCTGGGGCCAACGTCCTGACTTTC; CDR3: CASSLAGRDRTSGANVLTF
V: TRBV9; J: TRBJ2-3; size: .; D: .; DNA: TGTGCCAGCAGCGTAGATGGCCAACCACGTCGGGCAGATACGCAGTATTTT; CDR3: CASSVDGQPRRADTQYF
V: TRBV29-1; J: TRBJ1-1; size: many; D: .; DNA: TGCAGCGTTGATGGGTGGGGGCCTGAAGCTTTCTTT; CDR3: CSVDGWGPEAFF
V: TRBV11-2; J: TRBJ2-3; size: many; D: .; DNA: TGTGCCAGCAAGGTGGGGGGCGCTGATACGCAGTATTTT; CDR3: CASKVGGADTQYF
V: TRBV7-3; J: TRBJ1-2; size: few; D: .; DNA: TGTGCCAGCAGCTTAAGTTGGGGTCGCGGCTACACCTTC; CDR3: CASSLSWGRGYTF
V: TRBV4-1; J: TRBJ1-1; size: .; D: TRBD1; DNA: TGCGCCAGCAGCCAAGATGGACAGGGGATCAACACTGAAGCTTTCTTT; CDR3: CASSQDGQGINTEAFF
V: TRBV6-1; J: TRBJ2-3; size: .; D: TRBD2; DNA: TGTGCCAGCAGCTCCATCGGCGGGAGGGGTCCGGATACGCAGTATTTT; CDR3: CASSSIGGRGPDTQYF
V: TRBV9; J: TRBJ2-1; size: few; D: TRBD2; DNA: TGTGCCAGCAGCCGAACTAGCGGGTGGTACAATGAGCAGTTCTTC; CDR3: CASSRTSGWYNEQFF
V: TRBV2; J: TRBJ1-1; size: many; D: .; DNA: TGTGCCAGCAGTGTTTTCGTTGGGACTGAAGCTTTCTTT; CDR3: CASSVFVGTEAFF
V: TRBV11-2; J: TRBJ2-3; size: many; D: TRBD1; DNA: TGTGCCAGCAGTCAGGGACAGGGGGCACCAGATACGCAGTATTTT; CDR3: CASSQGQGAPDTQYF
V: TRBV2; J: TRBJ2-5; size: few; D: .; DNA: TGTGCCAGCAGTGGAGGCTATCGGGGTGTAGAGACCCAGTACTTC; CDR3: CASSGGYRGVETQYF
V: TRBV2; J: TRBJ1-5; size: many; D: .; DNA: TGTGCCAGCAGTGGGCCTTTACCCCATCAGCCCCAGCATTTT; CDR3: CASSGPLPHQPQHF
V: TRBV20-1; J: TRBJ2-7; size: many; D: .; DNA: TGCAGTGCTAGAGGGTCTGGGAGAAACGAGCAGTACTTC; CDR3: CSARGSGRNEQYF
V: TRBV19; J: TRBJ1-1; size: .; D: TRBD1; DNA: TGTGCCAGCCGAGACAGGGGGCGTAGGACCCAAGATGAAGCTTTCTTT; CDR3: CASRDRGRRTQDEAFF
V: TRBV6-1; J: TRBJ1-6; size: .; D: .; DNA: TGTGCCTCCTCAGGGGTTGATTCACCCCTCCACTTT; CDR3: CASSGVDSPLHF
V: TRBV10-3; J: TRBJ1-1; size: once; D: TRBD1; DNA: TGTGCCGTCAGCACTCCAGGACAGGGCGCGACTGAAGCTCTCTTT; CDR3: CAVSTPGQGATEALF
V: TRBV24-1; J: TRBJ1-2; size: many; D: TRBD1; DNA: TGTGCCACCAGTGATTCGGGACAGGGGCACTATGGCTACACCTTC; CDR3: CATSDSGQGHYGYTF
V: TRBV9; J: TRBJ2-1; size: many; D: .; DNA: TGTGCCAGCAGCGTAGCACGGGCGTCCTACAATGAGCAGTTCTTC; CDR3: CASSVARASYNEQFF
V: TRBV7-9; J: TRBJ1-1; size: many; D: .; DNA: TGTGCCAGCAGCTTAATGAACACTGAAGCTTTCTTT; CDR3: CASSLMNTEAFF
V: TRBV7-2; J: TRBJ2-1; size: many; D: TRBD2; DNA: TGTGCCAGCCCAGCGGGAGGGGACAATGAGCAGTTCTTC; CDR3: CASPAGGDNEQFF
V: TRBV5-8; J: TRBJ2-1; size: many; D: TRBD2; DNA: TGTGCCAGCAGCTTGGACGGCCAGCGGGGCTCCTACAATGAGCAGTTCTTC; CDR3: CASSLDGQRGSYNEQFF
V: TRBV18; J: TRBJ2-7; size: many; D: .; DNA: TGTGCCAGCTCACCAGACGACAGGGAGGCCTACGAGCAGTACTTC; CDR3: CASSPDDREAYEQYF
V: TRBV2; J: TRBJ2-7; size: few; D: .; DNA: TGTGCCAGCAGCGTAGGGGACGTCTCCTACGAGCAGTACTTC; CDR3: CASSVGDVSYEQYF
V: TRBV3-1; J: TRBJ1-4; size: many; D: .; DNA: TGTGCCAGCTGTTCAGGGGAAACGGAAGGAAAACTGTTTTTT; CDR3: CASCSGETEGKLFF
V: TRBV15; J: TRBJ2-1; size: many; D: .; DNA: TGTGCCACCAGCAGGGATCCCCTTCAGGGCAATGAGCAGTTCTTC; CDR3: CATSRDPLQGNEQFF
V: TRBV9; J: TRBJ2-1; size: many; D: TRBD1; DNA: TGTGCCAGCAGCGTCAGCCGACAGGGGGGGAATGAGCAGTTCTTC; CDR3: CASSVSRQGGNEQFF
V: TRBV13; J: TRBJ2-3; size: many; D: .; DNA: TGTGCCAGCAGCTTAGATCTAGGAACTAGCACAGATACGCAGTATTTT; CDR3: CASSLDLGTSTDTQYF
V: TRBV28; J: TRBJ1-5; size: .; D: .; DNA: TGTGCCAGCAGTTTTCCAGCGACGGAGCCCCAGCATTTT; CDR3: CASSFPATEPQHF
V: TRBV28; J: TRBJ1-5; size: many; D: .; DNA: TGTGCCAGCAGTCCCCGAGGGCCCAATCAGCCCCAGCATTTT; CDR3: CASSPRGPNQPQHF
V: TRBV28; J: TRBJ1-6; size: many; D: TRBD1; DNA: TGTGCCAGCAGTAGGCGACAGGGCGAAAATTCACCCCTCCACTTT; CDR3: CASSRRQGENSPLHF
V: TRBV18; J: TRBJ1-1; size: .; D: .; DNA: TGTGCCAGCTCACCACCTCAGAACACTGAAGCTTTCTTT; CDR3: CASSPPQNTEAFF
V: TRBV18; J: TRBJ2-5; size: many; D: TRBD1; DNA: TGTGCCAGCTCACCACGGGACAGGGTCCGTGAGACCCAGTACTTC; CDR3: CASSPRDRVRETQYF
V: TRBV9; J: TRBJ1-4; size: few; D: .; DNA: TGTGCCAGCAGCTTGGACGACGGGCTGGGTGAAAAACTGTTTTTT; CDR3: CASSLDDGLGEKLFF
V: TRBV20-1; J: TRBJ1-5; size: .; D: TRBD1; DNA: TGCAGTGCTACCGGGACAGGGGCTTATAGCAATCAGCCCCAGCATTTT; CDR3: CSATGTGAYSNQPQHF
V: TRBV10-3; J: TRBJ2-3; size: many; D: .; DNA: TGTGCCATCGTGGGGGTTAGCACAGATACGCAGTATTTT; CDR3: CAIVGVSTDTQYF
V: TRBV2; J: TRBJ1-4; size: many; D: TRBD1; DNA: TGTGCCAGCAGCTCCGACAGGGGATACGAAAAACTGTTTTTT; CDR3: CASSSDRGYEKLFF
V: TRBV10-1; J: TRBJ2-7; size: many; D: .; DNA: TGCGCCAGCAGTGAGGGACTCCACTCCTACGAGCAGTACTTC; CDR3: CASSEGLHSYEQYF
V: TRBV12-3/TRBV12-4; J: TRBJ1-6; size: once; D: .; DNA: TGTGCCAGCAGTTTAATAGGAGGCTCACCCCTCCACTTT; CDR3: CASSLIGGSPLHF
V: TRBV12-3/TRBV12-4; J: TRBJ1-6; size: many; D: .; DNA: TGTGCCAGCAGTCCCGGGGGGGGGGCACCCCTCCACTTT; CDR3: CASSPGGGAPLHF
V: TRBV7-2; J: TRBJ1-4; size: few; D: .; DNA: TGTGCCAGCAGCCCTAGACCTTCAACTAATGAAAAACTGTTTTTT; CDR3: CASSPRPSTNEKLFF
V: TRBV6-2/TRBV6-3; J: TRBJ2-7; size: many; D: .; DNA: TGTGCCAGCAGTGGAGTCGGTGGGTCCTACGAGCAGTACTTC; CDR3: CASSGVGGSYEQYF
V: TRBV9; J: TRBJ1-2; size: .; D: .; DNA: TGTGCCAGCAGCGTAGGAAGTGGTGACTATGGCTACACCTTC; CDR3: CASSVGSGDYGYTF
V: TRBV12-3/TRBV12-4; J: TRBJ1-1; size: many; D: .; DNA: TGTGCCAGCAGCTTAGTGGCGTACACTGAAGCTTTCTTT; CDR3: CASSLVAYTEAFF
V: TRBV28; J: TRBJ1-1; size: many; D: .; DNA: TGTGCCAGCACCAGACTACTGAACACTGAAGCTTTCTTT; CDR3: CASTRLLNTEAFF
V: TRBV20-1; J: TRBJ2-3; size: many; D: .; DNA: TGCAGTGCAGCCCCACGAGGGACTCTGACGCAGTATTTT; CDR3: CSAAPRGTLTQYF
V: TRBV11-2; J: TRBJ2-1; size: many; D: TRBD2; DNA: TGTGCCAGCATTCCCGAGCGGGGGGCCTACAATGAGCAGTTCTTC; CDR3: CASIPERGAYNEQFF
V: TRBV4-2; J: TRBJ2-1; size: .; D: .; DNA: TGTGCCAGCAGCCATAAGGAGCCGGGGTACAATGAGCAGTTCTTC; CDR3: CASSHKEPGYNEQFF
V: TRBV29-1; J: TRBJ2-3; size: many; D: .; DNA: TGCAGCGCCCCCGGCCGAGGAGATACGCAGTATTTT; CDR3: CSAPGRGDTQYF
V: TRBV12-3/TRBV12-4; J: TRBJ2-2; size: .; D: TRBD2; DNA: TGTGCCACCAAGCGGGGGGGCCTTCCCGGGGAGCTGTTTTTT; CDR3: CATKRGGLPGELFF